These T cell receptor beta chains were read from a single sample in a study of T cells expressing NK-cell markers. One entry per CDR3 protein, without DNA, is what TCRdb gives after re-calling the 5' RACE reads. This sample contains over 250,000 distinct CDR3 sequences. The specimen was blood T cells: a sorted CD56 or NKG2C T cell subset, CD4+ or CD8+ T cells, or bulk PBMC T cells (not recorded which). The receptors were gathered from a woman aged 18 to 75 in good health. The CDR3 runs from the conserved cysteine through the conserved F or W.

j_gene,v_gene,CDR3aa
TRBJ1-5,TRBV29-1,CSVEEGDNQPQHF
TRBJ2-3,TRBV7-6,CASSARGLSTDTQYF
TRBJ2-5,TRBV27,CASSSPGAGIQETQYF
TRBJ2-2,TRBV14,CASSQARGILGELFF
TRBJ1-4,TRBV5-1,CASSLVGGSREKLFF
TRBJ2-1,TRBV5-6,CASSPGPLTNNEQFF
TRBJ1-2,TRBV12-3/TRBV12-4,CASSLRHGAVYGYTF
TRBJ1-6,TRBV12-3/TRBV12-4,CASSPKGLTNSPLHF
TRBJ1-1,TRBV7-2,CASSLVAEAFF
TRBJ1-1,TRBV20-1,CSAKGNTEAFF
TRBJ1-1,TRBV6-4,CASRPLPQDSEAFF
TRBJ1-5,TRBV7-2,CASSPHGEFGQPQHF
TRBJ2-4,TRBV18,CASSPFGRENIQYF
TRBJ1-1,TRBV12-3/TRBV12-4,CASSEGLSEAFF
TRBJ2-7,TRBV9,CASSGDSSATRYEQYF
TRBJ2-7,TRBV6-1,CASSPGVVYEQYF
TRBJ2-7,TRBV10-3,CAISDPGQVSYEQYF
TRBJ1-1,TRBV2,CASSPESGADAFF
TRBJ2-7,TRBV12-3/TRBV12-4,CASSIRQGPLLYEQYF
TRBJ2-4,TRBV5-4,CASSGGQRNIQYF
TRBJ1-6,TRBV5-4,CASSLPGTGDSPLHF
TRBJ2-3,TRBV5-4,CASSAPGQGFDTQYF
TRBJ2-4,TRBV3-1,CASSQGTGGNRNIQYF
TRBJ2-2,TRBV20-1,CSAREAGGPESLFF
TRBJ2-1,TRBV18,CASSLDRGVDNEQFF
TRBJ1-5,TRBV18,CASSPLDEGRPQHF
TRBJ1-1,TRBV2,CASREARMGGGSGHTEAFF
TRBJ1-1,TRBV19,CASSWGQVNTEAFF